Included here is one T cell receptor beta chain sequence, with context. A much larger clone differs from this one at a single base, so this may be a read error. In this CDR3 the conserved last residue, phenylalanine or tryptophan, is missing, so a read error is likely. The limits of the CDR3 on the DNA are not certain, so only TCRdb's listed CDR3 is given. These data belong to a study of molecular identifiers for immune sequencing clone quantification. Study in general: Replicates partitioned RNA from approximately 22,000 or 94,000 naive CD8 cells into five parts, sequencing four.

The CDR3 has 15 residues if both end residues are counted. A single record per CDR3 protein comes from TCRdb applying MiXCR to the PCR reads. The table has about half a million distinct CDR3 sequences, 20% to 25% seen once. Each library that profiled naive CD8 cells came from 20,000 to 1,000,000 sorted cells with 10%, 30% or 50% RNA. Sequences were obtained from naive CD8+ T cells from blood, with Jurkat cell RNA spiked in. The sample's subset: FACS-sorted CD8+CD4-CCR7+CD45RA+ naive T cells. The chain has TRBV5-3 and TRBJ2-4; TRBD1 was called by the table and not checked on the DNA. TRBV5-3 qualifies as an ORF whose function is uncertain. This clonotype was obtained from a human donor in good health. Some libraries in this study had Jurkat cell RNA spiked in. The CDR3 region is CASSSTRSGAGGEYL.